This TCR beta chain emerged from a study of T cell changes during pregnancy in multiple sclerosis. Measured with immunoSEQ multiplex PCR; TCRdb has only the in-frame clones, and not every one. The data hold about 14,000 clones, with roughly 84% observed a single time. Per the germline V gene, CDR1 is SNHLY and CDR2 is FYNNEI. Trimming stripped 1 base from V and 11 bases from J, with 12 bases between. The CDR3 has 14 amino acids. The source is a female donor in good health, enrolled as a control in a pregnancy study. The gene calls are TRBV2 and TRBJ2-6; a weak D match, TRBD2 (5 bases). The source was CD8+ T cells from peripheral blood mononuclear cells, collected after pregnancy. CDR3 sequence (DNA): TGTGCCAGCAGTGAAGGAGGGTTTATCCACGTCCTGACTTTC. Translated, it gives CASSEGGFIHVLTF.